Listed below are T cell receptor beta chains from one sample, sequenced in a study of cytomegalovirus exposure and HLA in healthy donors. This table comes from immunoSEQ multiplex PCR, and its TCRdb copy is limited to in-frame clones, with some not included. The sample lists some 170,000 clones, roughly four fifths occurring once. Sequences were obtained from PBMCs. These receptors all stem from a girl aged 2 to 9 in good health and CMV-seropositive. The CDR3 runs from the conserved cysteine through the conserved F or W. Fields, in order: CDR3 length, J gene, V gene, clone size, D gene, CDR3 DNA, CDR3 protein. D genes are given only for firm matches. Size tells how often a clone was seen (once, few, many) or the class of an expanded clone, and some rows leave it out.

17 | TRBJ2-7 | TRBV15 | - | TRBD1 | TGTGCCACCAGCAGAGTTGGGCCCGGGACAGGGCCCTACGAGCAGTACTTC | CATSRVGPGTGPYEQYF
14 | TRBJ2-2 | TRBV9 | once | - | TGTGCCAGCAGCGTAGTCGCGAACACCGGGGAGCTGTTTTTT | CASSVVANTGELFF
14 | TRBJ1-1 | TRBV7-3 | - | - | TGTGCCAGCAGCTTAGCAGCGGGGGGCACTGAAGCTTTCTTT | CASSLAAGGTEAFF
18 | TRBJ2-1 | TRBV30 | - | TRBD2 | TGTGCCTGGAGTCTGACTAGCGGGAGAGTAGAGGGTTCGGGTGAGCAGTTCTTC | CAWSLTSGRVEGSGEQFF
11 | TRBJ2-1 | TRBV30 | few | - | TGTGCCTGGCAGAGGGTAGGTGAGCAGTTCTTC | CAWQRVGEQFF
14 | TRBJ2-3 | TRBV5-1 | - | TRBD1 | TGCGCCAGCAGCTGGGGACAGGGAACAGATACGCAGTATTTT | CASSWGQGTDTQYF
14 | TRBJ2-3 | TRBV5-1 | - | - | TGCGCCAGCTCCGCGGGCCTAAGCACAGATACGCAGTATTTT | CASSAGLSTDTQYF
14 | TRBJ2-1 | TRBV10-2 | - | - | TGCGCCAGCAGTGATCCCCAGGGGTACAATGAGCAGTTCTTC | CASSDPQGYNEQFF
15 | TRBJ2-1 | TRBV4-2 | few | - | TGTGCCAGCAGCCAAGGAAATGCAGCGGCCGATGAGCAGTTCTTC | CASSQGNAAADEQFF
17 | TRBJ2-1 | TRBV2 | - | - | TGTGCCAGCAGTGAACACTATTGGAGAGTACCCTACAATGAGCAGTTCTTC | CASSEHYWRVPYNEQFF
15 | TRBJ1-3 | TRBV19 | - | - | TGTGCCAGTAGTATACGGAGATCGCCAGGAAACACCATATATTTT | CASSIRRSPGNTIYF
14 | TRBJ2-1 | TRBV10-3 | - | TRBD1 | TGTGCCATCAGTGCAGGGGGAATTTACAATGAGCAGTTCTTC | CAISAGGIYNEQFF
17 | TRBJ2-3 | TRBV28 | - | TRBD1 | TGTGCCAGCAGTTTTAGGCCTGGGACAGGTCGCAGGGATACGCAGTATTTT | CASSFRPGTGRRDTQYF
18 | TRBJ2-5 | TRBV9 | - | TRBD2 | TGTGCCAGCAGCGTAGTGACTAGCGGGAGGGAAGGGAAAGAGACCCAGTACTTC | CASSVVTSGREGKETQYF
13 | TRBJ2-1 | TRBV7-6 | - | - | TGTGCCAGCAGCTCTTGGCGGCACAATGAGCAGTTCTTC | CASSSWRHNEQFF
12 | TRBJ1-2 | TRBV6-5 | - | TRBD1 | TGTGCCAGCTGGACAGGGGGACATGGCTACACCTTC | CASWTGGHGYTF
15 | TRBJ2-1 | TRBV11-2 | - | TRBD2 | TGTGCCAGCAGCTTACTAGCGGGAGAGGGGAATGAGCAGTTCTTC | CASSLLAGEGNEQFF
14 | TRBJ2-7 | TRBV4-1 | - | - | TGCGCCAGCAGCCAAGACCAGGGTTACTACGAGCAGTACTTC | CASSQDQGYYEQYF
13 | TRBJ1-2 | TRBV7-3 | - | - | TGTGCCAGCAGCTCCAGGGGTGGGGATGGCTACACCTTC | CASSSRGGDGYTF
14 | TRBJ2-7 | TRBV30 | - | TRBD2 | TGTGCCTGGAGTGTGACAGCGGGAGCCTACGAGCAGTACTTC | CAWSVTAGAYEQYF
12 | TRBJ1-2 | TRBV30 | - | - | TGTGCCTGGAAGCAGGACTACTATGGCTACACCTTC | CAWKQDYYGYTF
18 | TRBJ1-1 | TRBV7-9 | - | TRBD1 | TGTGCCAGCAGCACTCGACAGGGGGCGACCTATCTGAACACTGAAGCTTTCTTT | CASSTRQGATYLNTEAFF
13 | TRBJ2-1 | TRBV30 | - | - | TGTGCCCGGGGTCCACTGTCCTACAATGAGCAGTTCTTC | CARGPLSYNEQFF
15 | TRBJ1-3 | TRBV5-1 | - | - | TGCGCCAGCAGCATTACAGGGTCCTCTGGAAACACCATATATTTT | CASSITGSSGNTIYF
18 | TRBJ1-4 | TRBV29-1 | few | - | TGCAGCGTTGAAGGGTTCAGGGAAGGGGATGCAACTAATGAAAAACTGTTTTTT | CSVEGFREGDATNEKLFF
15 | TRBJ2-7 | TRBV5-6 | - | - | TGTGCCAGCAGCTTAGGGGCAGGGACATCCAACGAGCAGTACTTC | CASSLGAGTSNEQYF
15 | TRBJ2-7 | TRBV6-5 | few | TRBD2 | TGTGCCAGCAGTTACAGCCCAGCGGGAGTATACGAGCAGTACTTC | CASSYSPAGVYEQYF
16 | TRBJ2-7 | TRBV4-2 | - | - | TGTGCCAGCAGCCAAGATGAGGAGCGGGCCTCCTACGAGCAGTACTTC | CASSQDEERASYEQYF
14 | TRBJ1-2 | TRBV5-4 | - | - | TGTGCCAGCAGCTTGGCTGGGCAGGCTGGTGGCTACACCTTC | CASSLAGQAGGYTF
13 | TRBJ1-3 | TRBV5-1 | - | - | TGCGCCAGCAGCTTAGGAGGGGAAAACACCATATATTTT | CASSLGGENTIYF
16 | TRBJ2-2 | TRBV13 | once | - | TGTGCCAGCAGCCGAAACAGGGATGAGAACACCGGGGAGCTGTTTTTT | CASSRNRDENTGELFF
13 | TRBJ2-1 | TRBV7-3 | - | - | TGTGCCAGCAGCTCGCGTCCAGGTGACGAGCAGTTCTTC | CASSSRPGDEQFF
16 | TRBJ1-1 | TRBV28 | - | TRBD1 | TGTGCCAGCAGTCTTACTAAGGGACAGGGAAGGACTGAAGCTTTCTTT | CASSLTKGQGRTEAFF
17 | TRBJ2-2 | TRBV28 | - | TRBD2 | TGTGCCAGCAGTTCTAGCGGGAGAAGGGCGAACACCGGGGAGCTGTTTTTT | CASSSSGRRANTGELFF
15 | TRBJ1-1 | TRBV28 | many | TRBD1 | TGTGCCAGCAGTTCTCAAGGGACAGGGGACACTGAAGCTTTCTTT | CASSSQGTGDTEAFF
14 | TRBJ2-7 | TRBV7-9 | - | TRBD1 | TGTGCCACCGACTTCCGGGACAGGGACTACGAGCAGTACTTC | CATDFRDRDYEQYF
13 | TRBJ2-2 | TRBV5-1 | - | TRBD1 | TGCGCCAGCAGCCTGTGGACAGGCGGGGAGCTGTTTTTT | CASSLWTGGELFF
13 | TRBJ2-7 | TRBV5-6 | once | - | TGTGCCAGCAGCCGGGATTTCTCCTACGAGCAGTACTTC | CASSRDFSYEQYF
15 | TRBJ2-2 | TRBV6-4 | medium-sized | - | TGTGCCAGCAGTGTCAGAGGAGATGGGACCGGGGAGCTGTTTTTT | CASSVRGDGTGELFF
17 | TRBJ2-7 | TRBV10-3 | - | TRBD2 | TGTGCCATCAGAAGTGGAGCAGGGAGGCTAGCGGAGAACGAGCAGTACTTC | CAIRSGAGRLAENEQYF
14 | TRBJ1-3 | TRBV30 | few | - | TGTGCCTGGAGCCCAGGAAACTCTGGAAACACCATATATTTT | CAWSPGNSGNTIYF
12 | TRBJ2-5 | TRBV28 | - | - | TGTGCCAGCACCTCCCTGGGGAGGACCCAGTACTTC | CASTSLGRTQYF
14 | TRBJ2-7 | TRBV27 | - | - | TGTGCCAGCAGTCGCGACGGAGGGTACTACGAGCAGTACTTC | CASSRDGGYYEQYF
16 | TRBJ2-3 | TRBV5-6 | - | TRBD1 | TGTGCCAGCAGCCAGCCAGGGGGATCTAGCACAGATACGCAGTATTTT | CASSQPGGSSTDTQYF
15 | TRBJ2-1 | TRBV6-6 | - | TRBD2 | TGTGCCAGCAGTTCGCAGCGGGAGTTTCTCAATGAGCAGTTCTTC | CASSSQREFLNEQFF
13 | TRBJ1-5 | TRBV5-6 | - | TRBD1 | TGTGCCAGCAGCACCAGGGGGGATCAGCCCCAGCATTTT | CASSTRGDQPQHF
15 | TRBJ1-4 | TRBV18 | - | - | TGTGCCAGCTCACCGAGGAGTTCAACTAATGAAAAACTGTTTTTT | CASSPRSSTNEKLFF
11 | TRBJ2-7 | TRBV30 | - | - | TGTGCCCTCGGTCAGGGCTACGAGCAGTACTTC | CALGQGYEQYF
15 | TRBJ2-1 | TRBV30 | - | TRBD2 | TGTGCCTGGAGCGTCGGGACTAGCGGGAGGAATGAGCAGTTCTTC | CAWSVGTSGRNEQFF
14 | TRBJ1-1 | TRBV30 | - | - | TGTGCCTGGAGTTTCTCCCTGAAGAGGCCTGAAGCTTTCTTT | CAWSFSLKRPEAFF
16 | TRBJ2-1 | TRBV4-2 | few | TRBD2 | TGTGCCAGCAGCCAAGATCTAGGACTAGCGGGAATTGAGCAGTTCTTC | CASSQDLGLAGIEQFF
16 | TRBJ1-5 | TRBV28 | - | - | TGTGCCAGCAGTCCCCCCGGTGGGGGCGTCAATCAGCCCCAGCATTTT | CASSPPGGGVNQPQHF
16 | TRBJ2-6 | TRBV19 | - | TRBD2 | TGTGCCAGTCTTGCCGGGGGGACCTCTGGGGCCAACGTCCTGACTTTC | CASLAGGTSGANVLTF
13 | TRBJ1-1 | TRBV25-1 | - | - | TGTGCCAGCCTAAGTCCGGGGAACACTGAAGCTTTCTTT | CASLSPGNTEAFF
12 | TRBJ1-2 | TRBV28 | once | - | TGTGCCAGCAGTAAACTCAACTATGGCTACACCTTC | CASSKLNYGYTF
13 | TRBJ1-1 | TRBV30 | - | - | TGTGCCTGGGGGATAGGAGGTCATGGAGAAGCTTTCTTT | CAWGIGGHGEAFF
14 | TRBJ2-7 | TRBV15 | - | TRBD2 | TGTGCCACCAGCAGAGTTGCGGGAGGGGCCGAGCAGTACTTC | CATSRVAGGAEQYF
15 | TRBJ1-1 | TRBV19 | - | - | TGTGCCAGTAGTATTTCTTCCAGAGGGTTTACTGAAGCTTTCTTT | CASSISSRGFTEAFF
16 | TRBJ2-3 | TRBV28 | - | - | TGTGCCAGCAGTTTATTACAGGGATCCTCGGGAGATACGCAGTATTTT | CASSLLQGSSGDTQYF
16 | TRBJ1-3 | TRBV5-6 | - | TRBD1 | TGTGCCAGCAGCTTCTCCTCCGGGACAGGGAGGAGAGCCATATATTTT | CASSFSSGTGRRAIYF